The text below deals with one T cell receptor beta chain. Antigen specificity is unknown. The length of the CDR3 is 15 residues. Germline CDR1 is SGHRS and CDR2 is YFSETQ. V lost 1 base and J lost 1, with 10 bases in between. This record comes from a study of OX40 agonist ivuxolimab in advanced cancers. Regarding the study as a whole: On average, a greater number of expanded clones characterised CD8+ T cells relative to CD4+.

Profiling relied on immunoSEQ multiplex PCR, and the TCRdb table lists in-frame clones only, not all of them. The sample includes approximately 84,000 clones, 89% seen only once; the top ten take 0.15% to 0.2%. The sequenced sample was CD4+ or CD8+ T cells sorted from blood, obtained in a trial of the OX40 agonist ivuxolimab. The J gene is TRBJ2-3, the V gene TRBV5-1; D possibly corresponds to TRBD1 (6 bases). This TCR came from an adult with an advanced solid tumor such as melanoma, head and neck, liver or kidney cancer. The CDR3 DNA reads TGCGCCAGCAGCTTGTACAGGGAACGCACAGATACGCAGTATTTT. This gives the protein CASSLYRERTDTQYF.